A single sample gave rise to the 14 T cell receptor beta chains below, sequenced in a study of blood T cell repertoires in COVID-19. Profiled with immunoSEQ multiplex PCR; TCRdb holds only in-frame clones, not every one. The sample lists fewer than 300,000 clones, around 80% occurring once. Sequencing used peripheral blood. The receptors come from a man older than 75 with acute or convalescent COVID-19.

The chain combines TRBV5-1 with TRBJ1-1, with 9 bases aligning to TRBD1. The CDR3 has 13 amino acids. Germline CDR1 and CDR2: SGHRS and YFSETQ. V shed 6 bases and J 5 bases; nucleotides not matched to a gene: 5. The CDR3 DNA is TGCGCCAGCAACTCGGGACAGGGAACTGAAGCTTTCTTT. Encoded protein: CASNSGQGTEAFF.

This chain links TRBV24-1 with TRBJ2-3; D call uncertain. Trimming removed 5 bases at V and 2 bases at J, with 7 bases between. The CDR3 is 13 residues long. The germline CDR1 and CDR2 sequences are KGHDR and SFDVKD. CDR3 region: CATSASFTDTQYF. CDR3 nucleotides: TGTGCCACCAGTGCCTCCTTCACAGATACGCAGTATTTT.

This clone showed up just once. J is TRBJ1-6 and V is TRBV11-3, with 8 bases identical to TRBD1. The CDR3 extends over 14 amino acids. The V and J ends lost 5 bases and 7 bases, in that order; junction bases with no gene match: 4. In germline, CDR1 is SGHNT, CDR2 YENEEA. CDR3 bases: TGTGCCAGCAGCGCCGGGACAGGAAATTCACCCCTCCACTTT. Its translation: CASSAGTGNSPLHF.

The chain couples TRBV4-1 to TRBJ2-7; D perhaps matches TRBD2 (6 bases). CDR1 and CDR2 from the germline V gene are MGHRA and YSYEKL. The CDR3 has 16 amino acids. The V end was cut by 4 bases, the J end by 6 bases, with 22 bases between. The CDR3 DNA reads TGCGCCAGCAGCCCCACAACCCCAGGGAGGACTATCGAGCAGTACTTC. Residues: CASSPTTPGRTIEQYF.

This chain connects TRBV28 to TRBJ2-1; a possible D gene is TRBD2 (6 bases). Germline V lookup: CDR1 MDHEN, CDR2 SYDVKM. This CDR3 region has 16 residues. V lost 8 bases and J 0 bases, leaving 17 bases between the germline ends. The CDR3 DNA sequence: TGTGCCAGCGATATAAGCGGGTCCAGCTCCTACAATGAGCAGTTCTTC. Residues: CASDISGSSSYNEQFF. The full variable domain, completed using reference TRBV28 and TRBJ2-1, is DVKVTQSSRYLVKRTGEKVFLECVQDMDHENMFWYRQDPGLGLRLIYFSYDVKMKEKGDIPEGYSVSREKKERFSLILESASTNQTSMYLCASDISGSSSYNEQFFGPGTRLTVL.

J is TRBJ2-2 and V is TRBV7-2; possible D gene TRBD2, 6 bases. This CDR3 has 15 amino acids. Germline V gene lookup returns CDR1 SGHTA and CDR2 FQGNSA. Trimming stripped 2 bases from V and 6 bases from J, with 13 bases between. The CDR3 loop reads CASSLLASAPGELFF. The CDR3 coding sequence is TGTGCCAGCAGCTTACTGGCTAGCGCCCCCGGGGAGCTGTTTTTT.

CDR3 bases: TGTGCCACATCAACAGCGGGAGGGGTAAATGAGGGGCAGTTCTTC. It specifies CATSTAGGVNEGQFF. The chain employs TRBV19 and TRBJ2-1, with 10 bases lining up with TRBD2. The J segment lost 12 bases and the V segment lost 10 bases, leaving 18 bases of the junction unmatched. CDR1 LNHDA and CDR2 SQIVND come from the germline V gene (reference sequence). This CDR3 comprises 15 residues.

This clone is a singleton in its sample. The chain links TRBV10-3 to TRBJ2-1; TRBD2 agrees at 16 bases. The CDR3 contains 15 residues. After removal of 8 bases from V and 10 bases from J, the junction contained 8 bases not matched to a gene. The germline gives CDR1 ENHRY, CDR2 SYGVKD. CDR3 protein: CAIQRGLAGGNEQFF. CDR3 bases: TGTGCCATCCAGAGGGGACTAGCGGGAGGGAACGAGCAGTTCTTC.

V gene TRBV10-3 combines with J gene TRBJ2-1, with TRBD1 identical over 7 bases. The CDR3 extends over 15 amino acids. Trimming at V came to 5 bases and at J to 0 bases, leaving 4 bases not matched to a gene. The germline CDR1 and CDR2 sequences are ENHRY and SYGVKD. The CDR3, as DNA: TGTGCCATCAGTACAGGGGCGCTCTCCTACAATGAGCAGTTCTTC. Its translation is CAISTGALSYNEQFF.

The chain couples TRBV27 to TRBJ1-6; D is ambiguous. The germline gives CDR1 MNHEY, CDR2 SMNVEV (reference sequence). V lost 4 bases and J 7 bases, leaving 11 bases between the germline ends. CDR3 size: 14 residues. DNA for the CDR3: TGTGCCAGCAGTTCCTTCACAGAGAATTCACCCCTCCACTTT. This gives the protein CASSSFTENSPLHF.

This clone was observed a few times. The CDR3 reads CASSFGTRNNSPLHF. The CDR3 nucleotides read TGTGCCAGCAGTTTCGGGACACGGAATAATTCACCCCTCCACTTT. The J gene is TRBJ1-6, the V gene TRBV27, with a tentative D call TRBD1 (6 bases). The CDR3 totals 15 residues. Germline CDR1 reads MNHEY; CDR2 reads SMNVEV (reference sequence). Between the trimmed V and J ends, which lost 3 bases and 5 bases, there was a span of 11 bases.

V usage is TRBV10-2 and J usage is TRBJ1-5; TRBD1 matches 9 bases. Per germline, CDR1 WSHSY and CDR2 SAAADI. The CDR3 loop spans 14 amino acids. V trimming: 6 bases; J trimming: 2 bases; junction bases outside the gene matches: 2. For the CDR3, the DNA is TGCGCCAGCAGACAGGGGGCTGGCAATCAGCCCCAGCATTTT. It yields the protein CASRQGAGNQPQHF.

The chain has TRBV3-1 (or the pseudogene TRBV3-2) and TRBJ2-2; maybe TRBD2 (6 bases). CDR3 length: 14 residues. The V end lost 1 base, the J end lost 9 bases, and 12 bases lay between the germline ends. Germline-derived CDR1 and CDR2 are LGHDT and YNNKEL (reference sequence). CDR3 sequence (DNA): TGTGCCAGCAGCCAAGGAGCGGGTTCCCGGGAGCTGTTTTTT. Its protein product is CASSQGAGSRELFF.

V gene TRBV27 combines with J gene TRBJ2-2; 7 bases are a match to TRBD1. This CDR3 contains 14 residues. V dropped 5 bases and J dropped 5; count of bases not matched to a gene: 5. The germline V gene has CDR1 MNHEY and CDR2 SMNVEV (reference sequence). CDR3 DNA: TGTGCCAGCAGTACGGACAGGCGAACCGGGGAGCTGTTTTTT. Amino acids: CASSTDRRTGELFF.